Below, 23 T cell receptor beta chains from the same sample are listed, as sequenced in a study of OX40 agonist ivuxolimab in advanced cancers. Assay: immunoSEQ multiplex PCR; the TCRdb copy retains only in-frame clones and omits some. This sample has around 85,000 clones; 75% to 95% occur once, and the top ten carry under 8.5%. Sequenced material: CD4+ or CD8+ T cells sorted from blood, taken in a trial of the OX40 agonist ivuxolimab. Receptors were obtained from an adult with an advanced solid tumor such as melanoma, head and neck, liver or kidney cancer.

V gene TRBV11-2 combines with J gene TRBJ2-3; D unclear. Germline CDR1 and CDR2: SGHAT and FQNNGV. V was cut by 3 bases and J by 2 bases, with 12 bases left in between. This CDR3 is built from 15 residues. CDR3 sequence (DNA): TGTGCCAGCAGCTTTTTCCAGGCGGACACAGATACGCAGTATTTT. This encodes CASSFFQADTDTQYF.

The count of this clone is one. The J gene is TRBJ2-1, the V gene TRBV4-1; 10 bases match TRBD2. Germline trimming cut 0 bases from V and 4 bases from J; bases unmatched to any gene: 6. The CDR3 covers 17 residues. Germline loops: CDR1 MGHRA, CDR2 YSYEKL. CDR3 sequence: CASSQDIGAGGYNEQFF. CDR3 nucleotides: TGCGCCAGCAGCCAAGACATTGGAGCGGGAGGGTACAATGAGCAGTTCTTC.

CDR3 DNA sequence: TGTGCCAGCAGTTACGGAGTTGGCGGGGAAGATACGCAGTATTTT. This codes for CASSYGVGGEDTQYF. V is TRBV6-5 and J is TRBJ2-3; D is perhaps TRBD2 (6 bases). The CDR3 contains 15 residues. V was trimmed by 2 bases and J by 5 bases, leaving 14 bases between them. The germline gives CDR1 MNHEY, CDR2 SVGAGI.

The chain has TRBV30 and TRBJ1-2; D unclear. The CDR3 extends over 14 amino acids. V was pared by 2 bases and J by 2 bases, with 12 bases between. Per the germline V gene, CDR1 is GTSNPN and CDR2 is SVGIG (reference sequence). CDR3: CAWSLDGLNYGYTF. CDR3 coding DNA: TGTGCCTGGAGTCTAGACGGATTAAACTATGGCTACACCTTC. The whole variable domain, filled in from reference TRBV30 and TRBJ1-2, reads SQTIHQWPATLVQPVGSPLSLECTVEGTSNPNLYWYRQAAGRGLQLLFYSVGIGQISSEVPQNLSASRPQDRQFILSSKKLLLSDSGFYLCAWSLDGLNYGYTFGSGTRLTVV.

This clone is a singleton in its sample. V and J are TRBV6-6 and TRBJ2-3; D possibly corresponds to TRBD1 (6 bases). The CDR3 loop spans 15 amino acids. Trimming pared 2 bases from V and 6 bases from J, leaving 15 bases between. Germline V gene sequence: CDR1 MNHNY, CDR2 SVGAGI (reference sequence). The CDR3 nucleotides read TGTGCCAGCAGTTACGGGCAGGGGAGTTGGGATACGCAGTATTTT. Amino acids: CASSYGQGSWDTQYF.

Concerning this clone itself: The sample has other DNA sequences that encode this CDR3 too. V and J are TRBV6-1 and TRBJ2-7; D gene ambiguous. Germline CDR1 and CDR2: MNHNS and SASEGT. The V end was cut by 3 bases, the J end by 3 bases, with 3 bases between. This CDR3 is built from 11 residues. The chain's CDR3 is CASSDSYEQYV. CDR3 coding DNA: TGTGCCAGCAGTGACAGCTACGAGCAGTACGTC.

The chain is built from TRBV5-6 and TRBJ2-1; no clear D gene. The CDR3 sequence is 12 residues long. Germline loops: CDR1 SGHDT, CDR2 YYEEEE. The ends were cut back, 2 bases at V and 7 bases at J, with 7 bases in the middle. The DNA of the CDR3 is TGTGCCAGCAGCTTTGTGTCGAATGAGCAGTTCTTC. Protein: CASSFVSNEQFF.

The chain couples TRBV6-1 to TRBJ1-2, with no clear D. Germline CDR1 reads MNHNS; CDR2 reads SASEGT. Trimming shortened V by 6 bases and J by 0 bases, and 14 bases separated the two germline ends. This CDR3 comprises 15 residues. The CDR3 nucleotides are TGTGCCAGCAGCGGGGAATATATAGCTAACTATGGCTACACCTTC. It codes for CASSGEYIANYGYTF.

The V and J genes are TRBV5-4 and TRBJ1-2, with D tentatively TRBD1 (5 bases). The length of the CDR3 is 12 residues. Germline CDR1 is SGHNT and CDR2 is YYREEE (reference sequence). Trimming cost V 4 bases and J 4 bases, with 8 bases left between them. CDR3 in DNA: TGTGCCAGCAGCGCAGGGTTCTATGGCTACACCTTC. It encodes CASSAGFYGYTF.

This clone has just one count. For the CDR3, the DNA is TGTGCCAGCAGTCCCAGGCTCTTAGGTCAGCCCCAGCATTTT. As protein: CASSPRLLGQPQHF. The V call is TRBV28, the J call TRBJ1-5; D call uncertain. The CDR3 is 14 residues long. Trimming pared 5 bases from V and 6 bases from J, leaving 14 bases between. Germline values: CDR1 MDHEN, CDR2 SYDVKM.

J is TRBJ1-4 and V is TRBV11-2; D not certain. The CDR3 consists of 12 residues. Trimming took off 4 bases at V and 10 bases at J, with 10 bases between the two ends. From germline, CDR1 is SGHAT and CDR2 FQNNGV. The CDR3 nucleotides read TGTGCCAGCAGCTACACCGTAGGAAAACTGTTTTTT. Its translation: CASSYTVGKLFF.

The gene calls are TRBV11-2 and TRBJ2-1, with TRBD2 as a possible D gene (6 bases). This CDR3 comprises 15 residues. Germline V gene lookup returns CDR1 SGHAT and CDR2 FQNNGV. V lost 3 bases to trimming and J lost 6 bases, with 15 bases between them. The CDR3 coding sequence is TGTGCCAGCAGCTTCCACCGATCCGGGAGCAATGAGCAGTTCTTC. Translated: CASSFHRSGSNEQFF.

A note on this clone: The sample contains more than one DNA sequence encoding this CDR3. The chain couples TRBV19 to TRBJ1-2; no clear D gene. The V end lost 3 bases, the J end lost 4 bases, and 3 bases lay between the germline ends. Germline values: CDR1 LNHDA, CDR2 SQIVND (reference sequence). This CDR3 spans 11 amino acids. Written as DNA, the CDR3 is TGTGCCAGTAGTATTGGCTATGGCTACACCTTC. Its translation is CASSIGYGYTF.

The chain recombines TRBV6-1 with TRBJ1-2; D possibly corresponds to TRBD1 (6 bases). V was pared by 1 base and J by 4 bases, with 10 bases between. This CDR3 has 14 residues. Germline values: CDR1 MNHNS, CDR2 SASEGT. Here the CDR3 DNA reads TGTGCCAGCAGTGAAGTCGGGGGCGGCTATGGCTACACCTTC. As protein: CASSEVGGGYGYTF.

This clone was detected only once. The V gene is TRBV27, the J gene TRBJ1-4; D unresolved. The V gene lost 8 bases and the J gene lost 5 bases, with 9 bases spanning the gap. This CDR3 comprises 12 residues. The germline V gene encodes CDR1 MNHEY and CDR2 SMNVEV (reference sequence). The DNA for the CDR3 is TGTGCCAGCTCCGCCCCCAATGAAAAACTGTTTTTT. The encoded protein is CASSAPNEKLFF.

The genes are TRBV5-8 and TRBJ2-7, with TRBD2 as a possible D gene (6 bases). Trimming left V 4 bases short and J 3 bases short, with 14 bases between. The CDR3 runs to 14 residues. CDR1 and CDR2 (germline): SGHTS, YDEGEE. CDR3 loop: CASSRDSYDYEQYV. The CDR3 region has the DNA TGTGCCAGCAGCCGGGACTCTTATGACTACGAGCAGTACGTC.

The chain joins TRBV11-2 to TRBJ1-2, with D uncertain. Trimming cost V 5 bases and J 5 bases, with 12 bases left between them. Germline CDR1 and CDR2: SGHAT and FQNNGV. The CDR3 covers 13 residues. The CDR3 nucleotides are TGTGCCAGCAGCGGTCCACGGACTTATGGCTACACCTTC. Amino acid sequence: CASSGPRTYGYTF. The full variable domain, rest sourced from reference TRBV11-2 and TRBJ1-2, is EAGVAQSPRYKIIEKRQSVAFWCNPISGHATLYWYQQILGQGPKLLIQFQNNGVVDDSQLPKDRFSAERLKGVDSTLKIQPAKLEDSAVYLCASSGPRTYGYTFGSGTRLTVV.

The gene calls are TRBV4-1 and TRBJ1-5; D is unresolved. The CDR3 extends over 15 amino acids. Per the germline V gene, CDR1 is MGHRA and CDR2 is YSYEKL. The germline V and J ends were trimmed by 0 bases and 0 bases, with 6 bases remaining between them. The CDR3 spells CASSQEVLSNQPQHF. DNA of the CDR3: TGCGCCAGCAGCCAAGAGGTCCTTAGCAATCAGCCCCAGCATTTT.

The CDR3 DNA follows: TGTGCCAGCAGCGACGATGGGCATTTTCAGCCCCAGCATTTT. Translation: CASSDDGHFQPQHF. This chain joins TRBV6-5 and TRBJ1-5, with D hard to call. This CDR3 spans 14 amino acids. Deletions cut 6 bases from V and 6 bases from J, with 15 bases between. The germline gives CDR1 MNHEY, CDR2 SVGAGI.

CDR3 in DNA: TGTGCCTGGAGCAAAGCTAGCACAGATACGCAGTATTTT. Translated, it gives CAWSKASTDTQYF. The chain has TRBV30 and TRBJ2-3, with unresolved D. This CDR3 has 13 residues. Deletions cut 3 bases from V and 0 bases from J, with 7 bases between. Germline CDR1 is GTSNPN and CDR2 is SVGIG (reference sequence).

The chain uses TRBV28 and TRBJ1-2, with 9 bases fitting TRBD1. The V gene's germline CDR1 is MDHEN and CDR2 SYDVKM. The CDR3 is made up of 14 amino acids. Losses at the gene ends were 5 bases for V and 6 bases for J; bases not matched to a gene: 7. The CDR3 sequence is CASSIPTGGNGYTF. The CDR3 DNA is TGTGCCAGCAGTATACCTACAGGGGGCAATGGCTACACCTTC.

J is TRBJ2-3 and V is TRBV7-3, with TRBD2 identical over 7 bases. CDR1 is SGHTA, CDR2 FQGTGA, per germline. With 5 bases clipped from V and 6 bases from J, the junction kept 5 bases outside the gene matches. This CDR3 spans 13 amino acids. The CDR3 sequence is CASSPGGGDTQYF. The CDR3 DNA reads TGTGCCAGCAGCCCGGGCGGGGGTGATACGCAGTATTTT. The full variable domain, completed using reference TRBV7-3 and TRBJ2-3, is GAGVSQTPSNKVTEKGKYVELRCDPISGHTALYWYRQSLGQGPEFLIYFQGTGAADDSGLPNDRFFAVRPEGSVSTLKIQRTERGDSAVYLCASSPGGGDTQYFGPGTRLTVL.

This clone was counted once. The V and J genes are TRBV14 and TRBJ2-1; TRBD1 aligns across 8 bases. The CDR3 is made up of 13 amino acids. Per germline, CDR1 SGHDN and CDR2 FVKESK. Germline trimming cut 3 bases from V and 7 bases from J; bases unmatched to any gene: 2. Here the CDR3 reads CASSHDRGNEQFF. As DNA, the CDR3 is TGTGCCAGCAGCCACGACAGGGGTAATGAGCAGTTCTTC.